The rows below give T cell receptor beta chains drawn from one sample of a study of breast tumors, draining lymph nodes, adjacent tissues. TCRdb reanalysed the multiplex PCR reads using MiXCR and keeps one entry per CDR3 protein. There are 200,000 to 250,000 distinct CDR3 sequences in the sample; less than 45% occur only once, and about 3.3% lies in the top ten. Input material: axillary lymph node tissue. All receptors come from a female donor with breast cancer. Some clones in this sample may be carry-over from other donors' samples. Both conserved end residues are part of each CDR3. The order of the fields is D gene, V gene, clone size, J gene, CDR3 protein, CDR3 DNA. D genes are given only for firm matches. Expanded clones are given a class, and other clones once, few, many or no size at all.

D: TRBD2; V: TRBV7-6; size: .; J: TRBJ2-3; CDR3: CASSLSAGTDTQYF; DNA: TGTGCCAGCAGCTTATCAGCGGGAACTGATACGCAGTATTTT
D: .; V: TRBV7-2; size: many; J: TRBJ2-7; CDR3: CASSRTGYEQYF; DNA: TGTGCCAGCAGCCGGACTGGCTACGAGCAGTACTTC
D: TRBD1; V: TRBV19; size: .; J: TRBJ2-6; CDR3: CASSIGQGATEAF; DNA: TGTGCCAGTAGTATAGGACAGGGGGCCACTGAAGCTTTC
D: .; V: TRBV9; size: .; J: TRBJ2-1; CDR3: CASSVEWGGGGPYNEQFF; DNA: TGTGCCAGCAGCGTAGAGTGGGGTGGGGGTGGCCCCTACAATGAGCAGTTCTTC
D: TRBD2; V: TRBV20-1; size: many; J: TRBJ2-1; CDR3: CSAGPSGRVNEQFF; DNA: TGCAGTGCTGGCCCCAGCGGGAGGGTCAATGAGCAGTTCTTC
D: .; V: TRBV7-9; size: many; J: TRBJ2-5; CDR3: CASSLTETQYF; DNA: TGTGCCAGCAGCTTAACGGAGACCCAGTACTTC
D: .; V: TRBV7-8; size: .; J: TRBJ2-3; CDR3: CASSPPGGTDTQYF; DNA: TGTGCCAGCAGCCCTCCGGGAGGCACAGATACGCAGTATTTT
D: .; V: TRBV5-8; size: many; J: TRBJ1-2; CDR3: CASRMGPNYGYTF; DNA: TGTGCCAGCAGGATGGGGCCAAACTATGGCTACACCTTC
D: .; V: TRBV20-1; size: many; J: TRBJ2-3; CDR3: CSARVSSTDTQYF; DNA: TGCAGTGCTAGAGTGAGCAGCACAGATACGCAGTATTTT
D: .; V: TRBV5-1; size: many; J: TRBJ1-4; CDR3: CASSLLGLREKLFF; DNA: TGCGCCAGCAGCTTGTTGGGCTTACGGGAAAAACTGTTTTTT
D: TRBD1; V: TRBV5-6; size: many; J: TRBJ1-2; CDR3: CASSIGQGAVYGYTF; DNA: TGTGCCAGCAGCATCGGACAGGGGGCGGTCTATGGCTACACCTTC
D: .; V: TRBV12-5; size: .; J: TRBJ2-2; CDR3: CASGPLGRNTGELSW; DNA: TGTGCTAGTGGTCCCCTGGGCAGGAACACCGGGGAGCTGTCTTGG
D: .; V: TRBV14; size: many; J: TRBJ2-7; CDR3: CASSQAHEQYF; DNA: TGTGCCAGCAGCCAAGCCCACGAGCAGTACTTC
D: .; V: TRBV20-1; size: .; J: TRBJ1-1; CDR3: CSVSGYVENTEAFF; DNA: TGCAGTGTCTCCGGTTATGTGGAAAACACTGAAGCTTTCTTT
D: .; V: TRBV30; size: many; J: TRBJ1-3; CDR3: CAWSGTGFGNTIYF; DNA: TGTGCCTGGAGCGGAACAGGGTTCGGAAACACCATATATTTT
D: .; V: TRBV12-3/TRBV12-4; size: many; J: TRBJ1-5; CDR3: CASSFGVSSNQPQHF; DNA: TGTGCCAGCAGTTTCGGCGTTTCCAGCAATCAGCCCCAGCATTTT
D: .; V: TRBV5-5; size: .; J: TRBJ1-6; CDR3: CASGQRAPNSPLHF; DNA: TGTGCCAGCGGCCAACGGGCGCCTAATTCACCCCTCCACTTT
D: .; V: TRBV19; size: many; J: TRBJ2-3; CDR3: CASTRGIVSDTQYF; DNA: TGTGCCAGTACCAGGGGAATAGTATCAGATACGCAGTATTTT
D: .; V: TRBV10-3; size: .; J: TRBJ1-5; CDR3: CAHPEDSSFYICSASGDSNQPQHF; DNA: .